A single sample gave rise to the 5 T cell receptor beta chains below, sequenced in a study of PD-L1 blockade in urothelial cancer. Time point indicated: pretreatment peripheral blood. Generated by immunoSEQ multiplex PCR, the TCRdb table keeps only in-frame clones and is missing some. The repertoire has around 100,000 clones, more than 75% of them found once; the top ten carry 1.5% to 2.5%. Sequenced material: PBMCs, taken around atezolizumab (anti-PD-L1) treatment. The source is a man aged 60-69 years with urothelial cancer.

The V and J genes are TRBV5-1 and TRBJ2-2; 9 nucleotides line up with TRBD1. The CDR3 runs 14 residues. Germline CDR1 reads SGHRS; CDR2 reads YFSETQ. V lost 3 bases, J lost 7 bases, and 4 bases stayed unmatched. The CDR3 region has the DNA TGCGCCAGCAGCTGGGGACAGGGCGGCGGGGAGCTGTTTTTT. Encoded protein: CASSWGQGGGELFF.

V and J are TRBV4-1 and TRBJ1-4; perhaps TRBD1 as D (6 bases). The V end was cut by 1 base, the J end by 4 bases, with 10 bases between. Germline values: CDR1 MGHRA, CDR2 YSYEKL. CDR3 length equals 15 residues. The CDR3 region is CASSQGGQINEKLFF. In nucleotides, the CDR3 is TGCGCCAGCAGCCAAGGGGGACAAATTAATGAAAAACTGTTTTTT.

The rearrangement links TRBV7-9 to TRBJ1-2; D possibly corresponds to TRBD1 (6 bases). The CDR3 has 16 residues. Germline values: CDR1 SEHNR, CDR2 FQNEAQ (reference sequence). Trimming shortened V by 5 bases and J by 3 bases, and 19 bases separated the two germline ends. For the CDR3, the DNA is TGTGCCAGCAGCCCCGGGTCAGGGACATATGACTATGGCTACACCTTC. Protein: CASSPGSGTYDYGYTF. The variable domain in full, with the rest retrieved from reference TRBV7-9 and TRBJ1-2, is DTGVSQNPRHKITKRGQNVTFRCDPISEHNRLYWYRQTLGQGPEFLTYFQNEAQLEKSRLLSDRFSAERPKGSFSTLEIQRTEQGDSAMYLCASSPGSGTYDYGYTFGSGTRLTVV.

The chain carries TRBV7-2 and TRBJ2-1, with a possible D match to TRBD2 (6 bases). Germline V gives CDR1 SGHTA, CDR2 FQGNSA. V was trimmed by 7 bases and J by 9 bases, leaving 16 bases between them. This CDR3 spans 13 amino acids. The CDR3 protein is CASTRVHSGEQFF. DNA of the CDR3: TGTGCCAGCACCCGGGTCCATAGCGGTGAGCAGTTCTTC.

The gene calls are TRBV9 and TRBJ2-3; TRBD2 matches at 9 bases. Germline assignment: CDR1 SGDLS and CDR2 YYNGEE. The length of the CDR3 is 16 residues. The V and J ends lost 7 bases and 2 bases, in that order; junction bases with no gene match: 11. The CDR3 is CASGLSGGVSTDTQYF. The CDR3 bases are TGTGCCAGCGGTCTTAGCGGGGGCGTATCCACAGATACGCAGTATTTT.